This entry is about one T cell receptor (beta chain). The antigen is undetermined. No glioblastoma patient carried an isocitrate dehydrogenase mutation. Before vaccination, two weeks after the third vaccination, and at progression, PBMC were collected. The data stem from a study of glioma-infiltrating T cells after dendritic cell vaccination. About the research overall: Glioblastoma patients came from Phase I and II dendritic cell vaccination trials. Findings of the study overall: TCR clonality showed no direct relationship with survival.

Data came from immunoSEQ multiplex PCR; TCRdb stores just in-frame clones and leaves some out. This table holds some 87,000 clones, 85% found once. The germline gives CDR1 SGHDT, CDR2 YYEEEE. The CDR3 covers 15 residues. V shed 4 bases, J shed 6 bases, and the junction held 9 bases outside the gene matches. The chain links TRBV5-6 to TRBJ1-5; 8 bases align to TRBD1. This specimen consisted of blood, obtained before dendritic cell vaccination. The clonotype was recovered from a human donor with glioblastoma. The CDR3 region is CASSLRSGTGQPQHF. CDR3 DNA: TGTGCCAGCAGCCTCAGGAGCGGGACAGGTCAGCCCCAGCATTTT.